This TCR beta chain was identified in a study of beta chain features in type 1 diabetes (dated by TCRdb to about 2018). As for the study more broadly: Mean age, gender distribution, total cell number and subset yield did not differ between patients and healthy donors. Across all samples, about 110 million sorted cells were examined, and cell number per subset correlated strongly with RNA yield. In the study, TCRB repertoires of sorted circulating CD4+ T cell subsets from recently diagnosed type 1 diabetes patients were compared with those of matched healthy donors. Naive and central memory subsets were obtained from all 30 or so donors, but regulatory and stem cell-like memory subsets were isolated from only 8 patients and roughly 8 healthy donors. Paper-wide results and their limitations: At VDJ recombination sites, patients with type 1 diabetes made fewer insertions and deleted more nucleotides, a pattern implying thymic rearrangement abnormalities. Naive, central memory and regulatory TCRB repertoires appeared more similar among patients than among healthy donors. Because cDNA rather than genomic DNA was sequenced, highly expressing activated cells could have been over-represented, although no difference in activation and CD3 levels was found between groups. Because small numbers of individuals were included in the HLA sub-analyses, any influence of HLA type on TCRB rearrangement was left unresolved. Shorter templates might have been favored by PCR, but patient and control samples were amplified and corrected together, so both groups would have been affected equally by any skew. Type 1 diabetes patients showed a moderate but significant shortening of TCRB CDR3 length in all four CD4+ subsets.

Remarks on this clone: The antigen it binds to is not known. No clone much larger than this one lies a single base away; base qualities are absent.

All of the isolated RNA was reverse transcribed with the High Capacity cDNA Reverse Transcription Kit, so expressed TCRB transcripts were sequenced. Deep immunoSEQ sequencing was performed on naive, central memory and regulatory T cell samples, with an average of approximately 4 million total reads per sample. Sorted cells were lysed in RLT buffer, and RNA was extracted using DNase-treated RNeasy Micro or Mini kits according to cell number. Each cell subset was processed on its own to prevent cross-contamination, while patient and healthy donor samples were processed together. The immunoSEQ multiplex PCR was used to amplify TCRB sequences from cDNA, yielding 87-bp fragments that span the CDR3 region. Sequencing of the amplicons was done on the Illumina HiSeq platform. The authors' analysis ran thus. Synthetic template baselines were used to correct PCR bias computationally, reads within Hamming distance 2 were collapsed, and singletons that could not be merged were discarded. Reads were aligned against IMGT so that V, D and J genes, CDR3 length and insertions or deletions at six rearrangement sites could be assigned. Within each subset, clonotype counts were normalized to sorted cell number, and only after that were true diversity and Gini coefficients computed with the tcR R package. Repertoire sharing was quantified using the overlap coefficient calculated on TCRB nucleotide sequences. As a proxy for the pre-selection repertoire, out-of-frame TCRB sequences from naive cells were analyzed. In its TCRdb copy, this immuneACCESS table keeps in-frame sequences only and misses some clones. Where compared with another copy, unresolved V genes explain less than half of these, and the others have no known cause. V, J and clone size are taken as reported in that table, and D and trimming were inferred from the DNA itself. Present in this sample are just over 600,000 clones, about 14% of which were seen just once. The ten largest account for under 0.095% of the sample.

Each donor gave one peripheral blood draw, averaging around 0.11 L, which was collected into heparinised tubes. A BD FACSAria II was used to sort naive, central memory, regulatory and stem cell-like memory CD4+ T cells with a panel that included CD45RO, CCR7, CD25, CD127, CD95 and CD27. All sorted populations exceeded 98% purity. PBMCs were isolated immediately by Lymphoprep density gradient centrifugation and stained directly without culture. So that batch effects would be minimized, each experiment stained and sorted samples in pairs, pairing one healthy donor with one patient. CDR1 and CDR2, per the germline V gene, are SGHRS and YFSETQ. V is cut by 0 bases and J by 7 bases, and the space between the germline ends is 13 bases. Including cysteine and phenylalanine, the CDR3 has 15 amino acids. Only CDR3 DNA is held: 45 bases, read in frame from base 1.

The clonotype comes from a man between 18 and 35 years old in good health. This chain is built from TRBV5-1 and TRBJ1-4; no confident D gene assignment can be made. The sample was naive CD4+ T cells from blood. The sample's cell subset or site label is to be understood as: true naive CD4+ T cells. The bases read TGCGCCAGCAGCTTGGAAGGGCCGGGTAGTGAAAAACTGTTTTTT. It translates to CASSLEGPGSEKLFF.